A single TCR beta chain is shown here with its context. This sample is drawn from a study of early T cells in non-severe SARS-CoV-2 infection. Tagging with unique molecular identifiers was applied to individual cDNA molecules. TCRdb used MiXCR to reprocess the 5' RACE reads, holding one entry per CDR3 protein. This sample carries about 80,000 distinct CDR3 sequences, 5% of them seen once, and the ten largest clones take less than 9.5%. Germline V gene lookup returns CDR1 SEHNR and CDR2 FQNEAQ (reference sequence). The CDR3 length is 13 residues. The V segment lost 3 bases and the J segment 6 bases; nucleotides outside the gene matches: 4.

The TCR was taken from an adult who was a healthcare worker with PCR-confirmed SARS-CoV-2 infection or an uninfected control (not recorded which). This chain links TRBV7-9 with TRBJ2-7, with 8 bases aligning to TRBD2. The sequencing here drew on whole blood, taken at baseline. CDR3 amino acids: CASSLGLGREQYF. The CDR3 nucleotides read TGTGCCAGCAGCTTGGGACTAGGACGCGAGCAGTACTTC.